This TCR beta chain is drawn from a study of T cells in Graves' hyperthyroidism and ophthalmopathy. Turning to the study itself: Any treatment followed the collection of peripheral blood at initial diagnosis.

A note on this clonotype: Its matching antigen is unknown.

Study-wide results and limits: Onset of ophthalmopathy came a median roughly 6 months after the model predicted it. The blood repertoire included most of the expanded thyroid clonotypes above 0.001.

V lost 4 bases and J lost 4; bases outside the gene matches: 9. Germline values: CDR1 SGHNT, CDR2 YYREEE (reference sequence). The CDR3 spans 15 residues. RNA transcripts were the template for amplifying TCR beta CDR3 regions. Carried out on the TCR CDR3, a first-round RT-PCR used the HTBI primer set. TCRdb re-derived calls from the multiplex PCR reads in MiXCR, one entry per CDR3 protein. The table has about 840,000 distinct CDR3 sequences, 38% seen once. Sequencing was performed on blood. This clonotype was obtained from a young man with Graves' hyperthyroidism. The chain combines TRBV5-4 with TRBJ2-7, with 9 bases matching TRBD1. The CDR3 loop is CASSQDRQGVYEQYF. CDR3 coding DNA: TGTGCCAGCAGCCAAGACAGACAGGGGGTGTACGAGCAGTACTTC.